This T cell receptor beta chain was sequenced in a study of response to subunit inactivated influenza vaccine. The trim removed 8 bases at V and 0 bases at J, leaving 3 bases unmatched. Germline V gene data show CDR1 as SEHNR and CDR2 as FQNEAQ (reference sequence). CDR3 length: 14 residues. Note on this clonotype: Its antigen is unknown.

TCRdb redid the calling of the RT-PCR reads with MiXCR, one entry per CDR3 protein. The data contain roughly 790,000 distinct CDR3 sequences, 21% of them singletons. Findings and limits, study-wide: There was a suggestion from the authors that each seasonal influenza vaccination recruits few new T cells.

The sample consisted of PBMCs from blood, taken about 5 days after vaccination. This TCR was recovered from a man between 45 and 60 years old who received an inactivated influenza vaccine. The chain recombines TRBV7-9 with TRBJ1-1, with 10 bases matching TRBD1. This CDR3 reads CASFGQGVNTEAFF. The CDR3 DNA is TGTGCCAGCTTCGGACAGGGGGTGAACACTGAAGCTTTCTTT.